A selection of T cell receptor beta chains follows, all from one sample in a study of cytomegalovirus exposure and HLA in healthy donors. Using immunoSEQ multiplex PCR, the repertoire was profiled, and TCRdb retains in-frame clones only, with some absent. The data contain 130,000 to 150,000 clones, 80% of them seen just once; the ten biggest clones take up roughly 4.7%. The sequenced sample consisted of PBMCs. These receptors originate from a middle-aged man in good health and CMV-seronegative. The CDR3 runs from the conserved cysteine through the conserved F or W. The D gene is left open where the match is weak. The size of a clone is reported for some rows only, either as once, few or many, or as a class for expanded clones.

V	J	size	D	DNA	CDR3
TRBV5-5	TRBJ1-2	.	TRBD1	TGTGCCAGCAGCTCATTCAGGGGGCCTACGTATGGCTACACCTTC	CASSSFRGPTYGYTF
TRBV27	TRBJ2-4	.	.	TGTGCCAGCAGCCCTGGACATCGCGAAAACATTCAGTACTTC	CASSPGHRENIQYF
TRBV7-9	TRBJ1-5	.	TRBD1	TGTGCCAGCAGCTTGGGAGGAATGGGACAGCTCCAGCATTTT	CASSLGGMGQLQHF
TRBV7-9	TRBJ2-7	.	TRBD1	TGTGCCAGCAGCTTAGTTTGGGACAGGGGGCACGAGCAGTACTTC	CASSLVWDRGHEQYF
TRBV9	TRBJ2-7	once	.	TGTGCCAGCAGCGTAGATCCAGGCTACGAGCAGTACTTC	CASSVDPGYEQYF
TRBV10-1	TRBJ2-2	.	.	TGCGCCAGCAGTGAGTCGGGAGTCGCGAACACCGGGGAGCTGTTTTTT	CASSESGVANTGELFF
TRBV30	TRBJ1-2	.	.	TGTGCCTGGAGTGTGGGAGGAAATGGCGGCTACACCTTC	CAWSVGGNGGYTF
TRBV6-1	TRBJ2-5	few	.	TGTGCCAGCAGTGAAGAGGGGCAGGGCCAAGAGACCCAGTACTTC	CASSEEGQGQETQYF
TRBV16	TRBJ2-7	.	.	TGTGCCAGCAGCCAACTCCTTTACGAGCAGTACTTC	CASSQLLYEQYF
TRBV29-1	TRBJ1-2	few	.	TGCAGCGACCTCACAGGGAACTATGGCTACACCTTC	CSDLTGNYGYTF
TRBV7-3	TRBJ2-3	.	.	TGTGCCAGCAGCTTAAATTTCGCAGATACGCAGTATTTT	CASSLNFADTQYF
TRBV6-1	TRBJ1-6	.	TRBD1	TGTGCCAGCGGAGACAGGGATAATTCACCCCTCCACTTT	CASGDRDNSPLHF
TRBV6-5	TRBJ2-2	.	TRBD2	TGTGCCAGCAGAAGCGGGGGGGCGAACACCGGGGAGCTGTTTTTT	CASRSGGANTGELFF
TRBV11-3	TRBJ2-1	.	.	TGTGCCAGCAGCTTAGGGACTCTTCCTTACAATGAGCAGTTCTTC	CASSLGTLPYNEQFF
TRBV6-5	TRBJ2-7	.	.	TGTGCCAGCAGTTACCGGCAGACATACTACGAGCAGTACTTC	CASSYRQTYYEQYF
TRBV19	TRBJ1-6	.	.	TGTGCCAGTAGTATATATAAGGGAGGGAATTCACCCCTCCACTTT	CASSIYKGGNSPLHF
TRBV6-5	TRBJ1-1	.	.	TGTGCCAGCAGCCGGGTCGACAGTGGGAACACTGAAGCTTTCTTT	CASSRVDSGNTEAFF
TRBV4-3	TRBJ2-1	.	TRBD2	TGCGCCAGCAGCCAAGTGGGACTATCCGGCACAAGTGAGCAGTTCTTC	CASSQVGLSGTSEQFF
TRBV5-1	TRBJ1-6	.	.	TGCGCCAGCAGGGTGAGCTCCTATAATTCACCCCTCCACTTT	CASRVSSYNSPLHF
TRBV5-4	TRBJ1-3	.	.	TGTGCCAGCAGCCAAGAGTACTCTGGAAACACCATATATTTT	CASSQEYSGNTIYF
TRBV27	TRBJ2-3	.	TRBD1	TGTGCCAGCAGTCCCCGGACAGGGCGAGGTACGCAGTATTTT	CASSPRTGRGTQYF